This T cell receptor (beta chain) originates from a study of regulatory T cells in long-lasting Graves disease. About the research overall: Antithyroid drug exposure in newly diagnosed Graves' patients had lasted under 3 months.

Between the trimmed V and J ends, which lost 3 bases and 3 bases, there was a span of 15 bases. Germline V gene data show CDR1 as SGHRS and CDR2 as YFSETQ. The CDR3 totals 16 residues. Time point specified: newly diagnosed GD, antithyroid drugs for less than 3 months. PBMC-extracted RNA yielded the TCR library. Arm-PCR with iRepertoire HTBI primers amplified the CDR3 regions for these TCR beta libraries. One entry per CDR3 protein results from TCRdb running MiXCR on the multiplex PCR reads. The data contain around 400,000 distinct CDR3 sequences, around 15% of them singletons. The rearrangement uses TRBV5-1 and TRBJ2-2, with a tentative D call TRBD1 (6 bases). The material sequenced was peripheral blood mononuclear cells (PBMCs), taken at new diagnosis, from a patient treated with antithyroid drugs. The source is a female donor with Graves disease. This chain's CDR3 is CASSSRQDWDTGELFF. As DNA, the CDR3 is TGCGCCAGCAGCTCACGACAGGATTGGGACACCGGGGAGCTGTTTTTT.